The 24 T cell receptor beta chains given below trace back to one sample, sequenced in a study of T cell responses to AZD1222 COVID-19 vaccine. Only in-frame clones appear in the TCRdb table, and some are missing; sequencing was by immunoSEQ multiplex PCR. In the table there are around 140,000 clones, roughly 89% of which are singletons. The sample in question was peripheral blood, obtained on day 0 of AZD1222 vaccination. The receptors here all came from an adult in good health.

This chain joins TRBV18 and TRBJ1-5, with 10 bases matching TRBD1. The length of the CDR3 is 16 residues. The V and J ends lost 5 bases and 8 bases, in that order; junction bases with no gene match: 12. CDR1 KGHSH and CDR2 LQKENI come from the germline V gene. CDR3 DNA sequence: TGTGCCAGCTCATGGACGCGACAGGGGGCGCCGGAGCCCCAGCATTTT. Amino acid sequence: CASSWTRQGAPEPQHF.

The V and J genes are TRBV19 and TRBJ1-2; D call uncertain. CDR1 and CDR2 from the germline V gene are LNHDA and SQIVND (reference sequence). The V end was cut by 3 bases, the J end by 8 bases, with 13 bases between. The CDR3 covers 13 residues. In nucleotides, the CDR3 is TGTGCCAGTAGTATCGGGCAGGTTGGGGGCTACACCTTC. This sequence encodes CASSIGQVGGYTF.

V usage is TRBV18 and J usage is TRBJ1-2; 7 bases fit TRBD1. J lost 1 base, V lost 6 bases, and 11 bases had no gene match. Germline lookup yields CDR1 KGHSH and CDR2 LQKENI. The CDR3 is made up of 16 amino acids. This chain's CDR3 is CASSLAGQTFNYGYTF. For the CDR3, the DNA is TGTGCCAGCTCGCTAGCGGGACAGACTTTTAACTATGGCTACACCTTC.

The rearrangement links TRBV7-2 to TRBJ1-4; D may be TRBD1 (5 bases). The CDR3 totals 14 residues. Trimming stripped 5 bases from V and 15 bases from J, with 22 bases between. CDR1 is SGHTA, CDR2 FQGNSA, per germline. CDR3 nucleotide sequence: TGTGCCAGCAGCCCCCCGGGACCAGTCTTCAAGTTGTTTTTT. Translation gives CASSPPGPVFKLFF.

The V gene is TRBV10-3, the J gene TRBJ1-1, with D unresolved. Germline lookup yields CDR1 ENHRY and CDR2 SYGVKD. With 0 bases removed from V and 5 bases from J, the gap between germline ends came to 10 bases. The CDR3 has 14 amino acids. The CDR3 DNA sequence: TGTGCCATCAGTGAGTCGATTGGTAGAACTGAAGCTTTCTTT. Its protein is CAISESIGRTEAFF.

The CDR3 region is CASSPSTANSPLHF. DNA for the CDR3: TGTGCCAGCAGTCCATCGACAGCTAATTCACCCCTCCACTTT. The chain recombines TRBV27 with TRBJ1-6; D is perhaps TRBD1 (5 bases). The germline gives CDR1 MNHEY, CDR2 SMNVEV (reference sequence). Trimming stripped 5 bases from V and 6 bases from J, with 11 bases between. There are 14 residues in the CDR3.

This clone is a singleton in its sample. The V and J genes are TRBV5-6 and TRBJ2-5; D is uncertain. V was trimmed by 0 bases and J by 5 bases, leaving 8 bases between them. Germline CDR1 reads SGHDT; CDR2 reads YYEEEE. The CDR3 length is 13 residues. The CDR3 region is CASSLVQQETQYF. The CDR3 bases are TGTGCCAGCAGCTTGGTCCAACAGGAGACCCAGTACTTC.

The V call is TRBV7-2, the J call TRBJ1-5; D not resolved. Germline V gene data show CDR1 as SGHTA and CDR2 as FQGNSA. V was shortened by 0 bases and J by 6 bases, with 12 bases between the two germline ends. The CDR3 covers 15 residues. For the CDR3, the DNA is TGTGCCAGCAGCTTAGCGGCGGGATTAGGTCAGCCCCAGCATTTT. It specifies CASSLAAGLGQPQHF.

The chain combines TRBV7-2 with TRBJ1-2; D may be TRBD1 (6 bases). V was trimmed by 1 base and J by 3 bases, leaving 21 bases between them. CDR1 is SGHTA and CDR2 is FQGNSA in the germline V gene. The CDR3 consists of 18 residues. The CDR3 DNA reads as TGTGCCAGCAGCTTAGTAGGAGCCGGGGGGCGCGGCGACTATGGCTACACCTTC. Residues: CASSLVGAGGRGDYGYTF.

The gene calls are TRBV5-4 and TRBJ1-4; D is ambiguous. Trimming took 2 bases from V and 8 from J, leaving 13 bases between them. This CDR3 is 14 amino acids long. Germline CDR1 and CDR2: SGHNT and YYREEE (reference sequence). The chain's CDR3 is CASSFEQLGEKLFF. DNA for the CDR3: TGTGCCAGCAGCTTCGAACAGCTTGGAGAAAAACTGTTTTTT.

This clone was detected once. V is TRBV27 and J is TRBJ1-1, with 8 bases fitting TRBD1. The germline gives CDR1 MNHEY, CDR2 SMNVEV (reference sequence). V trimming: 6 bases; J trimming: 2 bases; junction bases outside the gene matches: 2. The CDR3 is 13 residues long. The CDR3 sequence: CASSGQGNTEAFF. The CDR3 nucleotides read TGTGCCAGCAGCGGACAGGGTAACACTGAAGCTTTCTTT.

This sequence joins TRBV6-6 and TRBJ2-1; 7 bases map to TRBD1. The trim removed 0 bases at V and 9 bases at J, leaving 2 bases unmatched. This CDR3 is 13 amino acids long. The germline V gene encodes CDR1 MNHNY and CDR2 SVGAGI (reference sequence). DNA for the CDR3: TGTGCCAGCAGTTACTCGGGACAGTTTGAGCAGTTCTTC. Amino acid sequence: CASSYSGQFEQFF.

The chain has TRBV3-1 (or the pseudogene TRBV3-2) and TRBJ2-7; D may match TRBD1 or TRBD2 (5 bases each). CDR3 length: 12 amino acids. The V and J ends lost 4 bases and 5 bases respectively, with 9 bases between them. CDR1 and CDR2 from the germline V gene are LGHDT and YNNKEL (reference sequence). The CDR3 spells CASSPGRNEQYF. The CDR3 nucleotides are TGTGCCAGCAGCCCGGGACGTAACGAGCAGTACTTC.

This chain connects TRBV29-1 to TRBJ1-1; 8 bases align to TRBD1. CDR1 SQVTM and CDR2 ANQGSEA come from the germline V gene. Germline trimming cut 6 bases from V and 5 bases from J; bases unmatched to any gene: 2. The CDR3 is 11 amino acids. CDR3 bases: TGCAGCGTACAGGGGGGTACTGAAGCTTTCTTT. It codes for CSVQGGTEAFF.

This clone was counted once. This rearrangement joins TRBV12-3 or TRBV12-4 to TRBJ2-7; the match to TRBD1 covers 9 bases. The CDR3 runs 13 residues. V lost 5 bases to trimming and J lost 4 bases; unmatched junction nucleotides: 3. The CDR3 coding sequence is TGTGCCAGCAGTCCGGGACAGGGTTACGAGCAGTACTTC. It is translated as CASSPGQGYEQYF.

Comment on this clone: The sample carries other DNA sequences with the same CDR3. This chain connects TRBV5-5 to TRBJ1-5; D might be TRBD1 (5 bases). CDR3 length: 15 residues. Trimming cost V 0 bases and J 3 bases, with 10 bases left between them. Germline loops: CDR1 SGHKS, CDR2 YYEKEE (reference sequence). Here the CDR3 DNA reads TGTGCCAGCAGCTTGGCCGGGGCAGTCAATCAGCCCCAGCATTTT. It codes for CASSLAGAVNQPQHF.

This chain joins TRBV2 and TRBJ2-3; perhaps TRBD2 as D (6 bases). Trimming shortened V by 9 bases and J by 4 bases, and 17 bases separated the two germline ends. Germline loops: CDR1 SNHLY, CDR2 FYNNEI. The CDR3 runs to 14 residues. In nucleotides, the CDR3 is TGTGCCAGTAGACTAGGGGCGCCCTCAGATACGCAGTATTTT. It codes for CASRLGAPSDTQYF.

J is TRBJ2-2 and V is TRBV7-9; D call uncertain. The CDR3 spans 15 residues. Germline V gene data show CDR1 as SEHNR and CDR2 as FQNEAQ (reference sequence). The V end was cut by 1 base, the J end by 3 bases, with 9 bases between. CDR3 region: CASSLGSTYTGELFF. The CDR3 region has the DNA TGTGCCAGCAGCTTAGGCTCAACCTACACCGGGGAGCTGTTTTTT.

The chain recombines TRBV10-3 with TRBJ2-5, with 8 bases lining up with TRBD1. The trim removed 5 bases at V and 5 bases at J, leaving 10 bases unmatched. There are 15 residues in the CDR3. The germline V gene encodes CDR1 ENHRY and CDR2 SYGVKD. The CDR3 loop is CAISKTGADGETQYF. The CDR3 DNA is TGTGCCATCAGTAAGACAGGGGCCGACGGGGAGACCCAGTACTTC.

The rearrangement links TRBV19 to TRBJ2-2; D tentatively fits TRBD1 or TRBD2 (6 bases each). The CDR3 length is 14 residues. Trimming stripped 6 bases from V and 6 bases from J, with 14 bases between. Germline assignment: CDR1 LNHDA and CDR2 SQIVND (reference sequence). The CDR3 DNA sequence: TGTGCCAGTAGGGGGGCGGGGAAGGCCGGGGAGCTGTTTTTT. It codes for CASRGAGKAGELFF.

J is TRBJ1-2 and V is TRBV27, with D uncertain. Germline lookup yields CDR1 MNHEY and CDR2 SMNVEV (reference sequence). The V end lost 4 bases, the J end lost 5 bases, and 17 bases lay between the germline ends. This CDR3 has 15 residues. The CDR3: CASSSHSRSEYGYTF. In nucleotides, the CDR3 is TGTGCCAGCAGTTCCCACAGCCGTTCGGAATATGGCTACACCTTC.

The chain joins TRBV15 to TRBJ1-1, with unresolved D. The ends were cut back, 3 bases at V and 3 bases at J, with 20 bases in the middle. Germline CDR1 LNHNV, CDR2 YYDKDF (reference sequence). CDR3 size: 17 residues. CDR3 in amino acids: CATSRNSYGFRYTEAFF. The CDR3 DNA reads TGTGCCACCAGCAGGAACAGTTACGGCTTCAGATACACTGAAGCTTTCTTT.

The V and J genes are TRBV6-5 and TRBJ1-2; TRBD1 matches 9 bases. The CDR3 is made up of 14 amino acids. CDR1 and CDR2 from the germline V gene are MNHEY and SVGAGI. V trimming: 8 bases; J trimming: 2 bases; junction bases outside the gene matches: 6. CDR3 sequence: CASAPGQGNYGYTF. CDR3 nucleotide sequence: TGTGCCAGCGCCCCCGGACAGGGGAACTATGGCTACACCTTC.

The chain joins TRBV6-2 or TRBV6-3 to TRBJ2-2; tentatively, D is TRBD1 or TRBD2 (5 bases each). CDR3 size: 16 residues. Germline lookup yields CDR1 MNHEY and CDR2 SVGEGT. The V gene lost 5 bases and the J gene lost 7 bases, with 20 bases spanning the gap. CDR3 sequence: CASSRGGHLSSGELFF. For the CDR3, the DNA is TGTGCCAGCAGTAGGGGCGGGCACCTTAGCAGCGGGGAGCTGTTTTTT.